The TCR beta chain described here comes from a study of CD8 T cells in ankylosing spondylitis. Each CDR3 protein is one row after TCRdb ran MiXCR on the 5' RACE reads. The top ten clones hold 0.9% to 1.2% of a sample with just under 350,000 distinct CDR3 sequences, under 15% of them seen once. Trimming shortened V by 6 bases and J by 2 bases, and 12 bases separated the two germline ends. The germline gives CDR1 MNHNS, CDR2 SASEGT. This CDR3 region has 14 residues. This clonotype has only a few counts. The rearrangement uses TRBV6-1 and TRBJ2-3; D gene unclear. The sequenced material came from blood, either unsorted or a sorted T cell fraction (not recorded which). This sequence was found in a male donor with ankylosing spondylitis or in good health (not recorded which). The CDR3 DNA reads as TGTGCCAGCAGCCTAGGGTTCCACACAGATACGCAGTATTTT. This gives the protein CASSLGFHTDTQYF.